These T cell receptor beta chains were read from a single sample in a study of neurological immune-mediated disorders. TCRdb analysed the 5' RACE reads with MiXCR anew, one entry per CDR3 protein. Seen here are approximately 40,000 distinct CDR3 sequences, roughly 13% observed once, and the top ten hold around 1.3%. The source material was PBMCs. The source of these receptors is a female donor in good health. Both conserved end residues are part of each CDR3. Fields, in order: D gene, V gene, J gene, clone size, CDR3 DNA, CDR3 protein. The D gene is left open where the match is weak. Clone size is not always given. Where it is, it says once, few, many or a class for expanded clones.

TRBD2	TRBV3-1	TRBJ2-3	few	TGTGCCAGCAGCCGTCGTAGCGGGGGGGCGACAACAGATACGCAGTATTTT	CASSRRSGGATTDTQYF
NA	TRBV7-6	TRBJ1-1	NA	TGTGCCAGCAGTGGACAGATGAACACTGAAGGTTTCTTT	CASSGQMNTEGFF
TRBD1	TRBV3-1	TRBJ2-3	many	TGTGCCAGCAGCCAAACCGGGACAGGGGAAAATACGCAGTATTTT	CASSQTGTGENTQYF
TRBD1	TRBV2	TRBJ2-5	many	TGTGCCAGCAGTGAACAGGGGGAGTCCTGGGAGACCCAGTACTTC	CASSEQGESWETQYF
NA	TRBV30	TRBJ2-1	NA	TGTGCCTGGAGTTCAATCGTTTGGGGGGAGCAGTTCTTC	CAWSSIVWGEQFF
NA	TRBV9	TRBJ1-3	NA	TGTGCCAGCAGCGTAGGTGGAGAGACTGGAAACACCATATATTTT	CASSVGGETGNTIYF
TRBD1	TRBV7-2	TRBJ2-7	many	TGTGCCAGCAGCCAACCCCCGGGACAGACCTACGAGCAGTACTTC	CASSQPPGQTYEQYF
NA	TRBV6-5	TRBJ2-7	many	TGTGCCAGCAGTCTTTCGACAGGAAGCGAGCAGTACTTC	CASSLSTGSEQYF
NA	TRBV12-3/TRBV12-4	TRBJ1-2	NA	TGTGCCAGCAGCCACACCAGAGGGTCGGCAGGCTACACCTTC	CASSHTRGSAGYTF
TRBD2	TRBV7-9	TRBJ2-1	NA	TGTGCCAGCAGCCCCGGCTTACTAGCGGCCTACAATGAGCAGTTCTTC	CASSPGLLAAYNEQFF
TRBD1	TRBV6-6	TRBJ1-1	many	TGTGCCAGCAGCTTGACAGGGCGGGGGACTGAAGCTTTCTTT	CASSLTGRGTEAFF
TRBD1	TRBV3-1	TRBJ1-5	many	TGTGCCAGCAGCCGACAGGGTCAGCCCCAGCATTTT	CASSRQGQPQHF
TRBD2	TRBV5-1	TRBJ2-7	many	TGCGCCAGCAGCATAGGGACTAGTGGGGGCGAGCAGTACTTC	CASSIGTSGGEQYF
TRBD1	TRBV20-1	TRBJ1-1	many	TGCAGCGTACCAGTAAGAGACAGGGGGACTGAAGCTTTCTTT	CSVPVRDRGTEAFF
NA	TRBV6-5	TRBJ1-1	many	TGTGCCAGCAGTTACGGCGAGGGGGTGTACACTGAAGCTTTCTTT	CASSYGEGVYTEAFF
TRBD2	TRBV5-1	TRBJ2-3	many	TGCGCCAGCAGCATTGGGACTAGCGGGGGTAGAGATACGCAGTATTTT	CASSIGTSGGRDTQYF
TRBD2	TRBV5-1	TRBJ2-1	many	TGCGCCAGCAGCTTCCGAACCCTAGGACTAGCGGGAGACAATGAGCAGTTCTTC	CASSFRTLGLAGDNEQFF
NA	TRBV27	TRBJ1-1	many	TGTGCCAGCAGTAACTGGAGGATGAACACTGAAGCTTTCTTT	CASSNWRMNTEAFF
NA	TRBV5-1	TRBJ2-1	many	TGCGCCAGCAGCTTGGCCATTCCTCAAAAGGACAATGAGCAGTTCTTC	CASSLAIPQKDNEQFF
TRBD1	TRBV12-3/TRBV12-4	TRBJ2-2	many	TGTGCCAGCAGTTTGGGGACAGGGTCCGGGGAGCTGTTTTTT	CASSLGTGSGELFF
TRBD2	TRBV5-1	TRBJ2-1	many	TGCGCCAGCAGCTCTCCGGGGGGCAATGAGCAGTTCTTC	CASSSPGGNEQFF
TRBD2	TRBV20-1	TRBJ2-7	many	TGCAGTGCTCCTCGAAGACTAGCTGGCTACGAGCAGTACTTC	CSAPRRLAGYEQYF
TRBD2	TRBV14	TRBJ2-2	many	TGTGCCAGCAGCCAAGGGACTAGCGGGAGTTCCGGGGAGCTGTTTTTT	CASSQGTSGSSGELFF
NA	TRBV3-1	TRBJ2-7	NA	TGTGCCAGCAGCCAAGTGGGTTACGAGCAGTACTTC	CASSQVGYEQYF
NA	TRBV30	TRBJ1-5	many	TGTGCCGGTGGGGAGAATAGCAATCAGCCCCAGCATTTT	CAGGENSNQPQHF
TRBD1	TRBV12-3/TRBV12-4	TRBJ1-1	NA	TGTGCCAGCAGCCAGACCCGAGGGGGCAGGGGATTCACTGAAGCTCTCTTT	CASSQTRGGRGFTEALF
TRBD2	TRBV20-1	TRBJ2-7	many	TGCAGTGCTAGAGATACCGGACTAGCGGGCGCCGGGCAGTACTTC	CSARDTGLAGAGQYF